This TCR beta chain stems from a study of blood T cells in healthy people across ages. A second PCR, run for about 7 to 11 cycles, used a sample-barcoded 5' primer plus a J-beta primer mix. MiXCR, applied by TCRdb to the 5' RACE reads, yields one record per CDR3 protein. The sample has 1.5 million or so distinct CDR3 sequences, around two fifths seen once. The CDR3 sequence is 15 residues long. Germline V gene sequence: CDR1 SGHDN, CDR2 FVKESK. Trimming took off 4 bases at V and 6 bases at J, with 13 bases between the two ends. This sequence joins TRBV14 and TRBJ1-6; weak D call: TRBD1 (6 bases). The sample comprised blood. The source is a woman between 18 and 29 years old in good health. CDR3 nucleotides: TGTGCCAGCAGCCCGCAGGGGACTCCTAATTCACCCCTCCACTTT. Amino acids: CASSPQGTPNSPLHF.